This entry lists 21 T cell receptor beta chains sequenced from one sample in a study of T cells in Graves' hyperthyroidism and ophthalmopathy. RNA transcripts served as the template for amplifying TCR beta CDR3 regions. Carried out on the TCR CDR3, a first-round RT-PCR used the HTBI primer set. MiXCR, applied by TCRdb to the multiplex PCR reads, yields one record per CDR3 protein. The sample lists under 450,000 distinct CDR3 sequences; about 18% were seen once. Sequencing was performed on blood. The source of these receptors is a woman aged 25 to 39 with Graves' hyperthyroidism that later progressed to Graves' ophthalmopathy.

The rearrangement joins TRBV2 to TRBJ1-6; no clear D gene. Per the germline V gene, CDR1 is SNHLY and CDR2 is FYNNEI. The CDR3 is 16 amino acids. V was clipped by 5 bases and J by 9 bases, with 20 bases between them. CDR3 loop: CASSWYGDVEFSPLHF. In DNA form, the CDR3 reads TGTGCCAGCAGTTGGTACGGTGATGTCGAATTTTCACCCCTCCACTTT. Full variable domain (missing parts from reference TRBV2 and TRBJ1-6): EPEVTQTPSHQVTQMGQEVILRCVPISNHLYFYWYRQILGQKVEFLVSFYNNEISEKSEIFDDQFSVERPDGSNFTLKIRSTKLEDSAMYFCASSWYGDVEFSPLHFGNGTRLTVT.

This clonotype was detected a few times. This chain uses TRBV27 with TRBJ1-5; the match to TRBD1 covers 8 bases. J was trimmed by 5 bases and V by 4 bases; bases with no gene match: 16. The CDR3 is 18 residues long. The germline gives CDR1 MNHEY, CDR2 SMNVEV (reference sequence). For the CDR3, the DNA is TGTGCCAGCAGTTCCGTTCGTGCGACAGGGGTAAGCCATCAGCCCCAGCATTTT. Translating it yields CASSSVRATGVSHQPQHF.

This clonotype appeared many times. The V and J genes are TRBV6-1 and TRBJ1-6; D ambiguous. The V gene lost 5 bases and the J gene lost 5 bases, with 16 bases spanning the gap. The CDR3 contains 16 residues. Germline V gene lookup returns CDR1 MNHNS and CDR2 SASEGT. The DNA of the CDR3 is TGTGCCAGCAGTTTGATCCTAGGACGGAATAATTCACCCCTCCACTTT. Residues: CASSLILGRNNSPLHF.

The chain joins TRBV28 to TRBJ1-2, with TRBD1 identical over 12 bases. Germline loops: CDR1 MDHEN, CDR2 SYDVKM. CDR3 length: 14 amino acids. V was pared by 3 bases and J by 7 bases, with 3 bases of the junction left unmatched. The CDR3 DNA reads as TGTGCCAGCAGTTTCGGGACAGGGGGCCTTGGCTACACCTTC. Protein sequence: CASSFGTGGLGYTF.

The table lists this clonotype with many counts. The V call is TRBV12-3 or TRBV12-4, the J call TRBJ2-1, with 8 bases matching TRBD1. There are 14 residues in the CDR3. V shed 2 bases, J shed 12 bases, and the junction held 9 bases outside the gene matches. CDR3 bases: TGTGCCAGCAGTTTACGGCAGGGGGCCGTCGGGCAGTTCTTC. It is translated as CASSLRQGAVGQFF.

This chain joins TRBV11-2 and TRBJ2-3; unclear D gene. The ends were cut back, 3 bases at V and 4 bases at J, with 11 bases in the middle. Germline V gene data show CDR1 as SGHAT and CDR2 as FQNNGV. This CDR3 is built from 14 residues. CDR3 protein: CASSFSRSPDTQYF. The CDR3 coding sequence is TGTGCCAGCAGCTTCTCTAGGTCGCCAGATACGCAGTATTTT.

The rearrangement uses TRBV7-2 and TRBJ2-4; possibly TRBD1 or TRBD2 for D (7 bases each). The CDR3 is made up of 15 amino acids. V was pared by 7 bases and J by 8 bases, with 21 bases between. Germline CDR1 is SGHTA and CDR2 is FQGNSA. The CDR3 loop reads CASTEGAGVMDIQYF. CDR3 in DNA: TGTGCCAGCACTGAGGGGGCGGGAGTTATGGACATTCAGTACTTC. The variable domain in full, with the rest retrieved from reference TRBV7-2 and TRBJ2-4, is GAGVSQSPSNKVTEKGKDVELRCDPISGHTALYWYRQSLGQGLEFLIYFQGNSAPDKSGLPSDRFSAERTGGSVSTLTIQRTQQEDSAVYLCASTEGAGVMDIQYFGAGTRLSVL.

The sample holds many counts of this clonotype. The CDR3 reads CSAPVVYEQYF. The CDR3 DNA reads TGCAGTGCCCCGGTAGTCTACGAGCAGTACTTC. The chain joins TRBV20-1 to TRBJ2-7; D is unclear. The CDR3 length is 11 residues. V shed 6 bases and J shed 3 bases, with 9 bases lying between them. Per germline, CDR1 DFQATT and CDR2 SNEGSKA (reference sequence).

This clonotype was observed at least ten times. V and J are TRBV10-2 and TRBJ1-2, with D uncertain. Trimming removed 2 bases at V and 4 bases at J, with 17 bases between. The CDR3 has 16 residues. The germline gives CDR1 WSHSY, CDR2 SAAADI. This CDR3 reads CASSELSMTPFYGYTF. The CDR3 region has the DNA TGCGCCAGCAGTGAGCTATCCATGACACCGTTCTATGGCTACACCTTC.

This clonotype was picked up many times. The chain links TRBV25-1 to TRBJ1-4; weak D call: TRBD1 (5 bases). The CDR3 sequence is 17 residues long. Germline assignment: CDR1 MGHDK and CDR2 SYGVNS. Trimming cost V 4 bases and J 4 bases, with 19 bases left between them. The CDR3 region is CASSAIPFRGVNEKLFF. The CDR3 DNA follows: TGTGCCAGCAGTGCCATCCCCTTTCGGGGGGTTAATGAAAAACTGTTTTTT.

This clonotype was seen many times. The chain combines TRBV6-1 with TRBJ2-1, with 10 nucleotides matching TRBD2. With 5 bases clipped from V and 5 bases from J, the junction kept 9 bases outside the gene matches. The CDR3 consists of 16 residues. Germline CDR1 reads MNHNS; CDR2 reads SASEGT. Here the CDR3 DNA reads TGTGCCAGCAGTCCCCTAGCGGGGGCCAAAAACAATGAGCAGTTCTTC. Protein product: CASSPLAGAKNNEQFF.

This clonotype was recorded at least ten times. The J gene is TRBJ2-7, the V gene TRBV11-1; D possibly corresponds to TRBD1 (5 bases). Germline V gene lookup returns CDR1 SGHAT and CDR2 FQDESV (reference sequence). The V end was cut by 4 bases, the J end by 3 bases, with 22 bases between. This CDR3 region has 17 residues. The CDR3 DNA reads TGTGCCAGCAGCTCATTCGACAGCCTTTACGGAGACTACGAGCAGTACTTC. It is translated as CASSSFDSLYGDYEQYF.

The chain recombines TRBV10-3 with TRBJ2-2; D might be TRBD2 (6 bases). The CDR3 has 14 residues. Trimming removed 6 bases at V and 4 bases at J, with 12 bases between. The germline V gene has CDR1 ENHRY and CDR2 SYGVKD. The CDR3 DNA reads as TGTGCCATCAGCGTCAGGGACTTCACCGGGGAGCTGTTTTTT. As protein: CAISVRDFTGELFF.

There are many counts of this clonotype. The gene calls are TRBV5-1 and TRBJ2-3; TRBD2 matches at 14 bases. Trimming at V came to 5 bases and at J to 5 bases, leaving 7 bases not matched to a gene. Germline lookup yields CDR1 SGHRS and CDR2 YFSETQ. CDR3 length: 16 residues. CDR3 residues: CASSSGLAGGGDTQYF. CDR3 in DNA: TGCGCCAGCAGTTCAGGACTAGCGGGAGGTGGAGATACGCAGTATTTT.

The chain joins TRBV5-1 to TRBJ2-7; D could derive from TRBD1 or TRBD2 (6 bases each). The germline V and J ends were trimmed by 4 bases and 8 bases, with 22 bases remaining between them. The CDR3 runs to 15 residues. The germline gives CDR1 SGHRS, CDR2 YFSETQ. CDR3 region: CASSILRGPPFKQYF. Written as DNA, the CDR3 is TGCGCCAGCAGCATACTCCGGGGGCCCCCTTTCAAGCAGTACTTC.

This clonotype has ten or more counts. The J gene is TRBJ1-1, the V gene TRBV20-1; D unclear. The CDR3 consists of 13 residues. Germline V gene data show CDR1 as DFQATT and CDR2 as SNEGSKA (reference sequence). V was clipped by 3 bases and J by 6 bases, with 14 bases between them. This CDR3 reads CSASENPGAEAFF. CDR3 coding DNA: TGCAGTGCTAGCGAGAATCCGGGAGCTGAAGCTTTCTTT.

This clonotype appeared many times. CDR3 protein: CASSLDARRTGHETQYF. The CDR3 coding sequence is TGTGCCAGCAGCTTAGATGCGAGGAGGACAGGGCACGAGACCCAGTACTTC. V and J are TRBV11-2 and TRBJ2-5; 8 nucleotides align to TRBD1. V gave up 0 bases and J gave up 5 bases; unmatched junction bases: 11. Germline V lookup: CDR1 SGHAT, CDR2 FQNNGV. The CDR3 contains 17 residues.

The chain has TRBV7-9 and TRBJ1-3; D gene unclear. V lost 4 bases to trimming and J lost 2 bases, with 6 bases between them. This CDR3 has 13 amino acids. The germline V gene has CDR1 SEHNR and CDR2 FQNEAQ (reference sequence). The CDR3 DNA is TGTGCCAGCAGCTGGGTGACTGGAAACACCATATATTTT. The encoded protein is CASSWVTGNTIYF.

In its sample, this clonotype was seen many times. This chain uses TRBV5-8 with TRBJ1-2, with a tentative D call TRBD1 (5 bases). This CDR3 has 15 amino acids. With 4 bases removed from V and 4 bases from J, the gap between germline ends came to 17 bases. Per germline, CDR1 SGHTS and CDR2 YDEGEE. The CDR3 DNA follows: TGTGCCAGCAGCGGAGAGGGACGGACCTCCTATGGCTACACCTTC. Translating it yields CASSGEGRTSYGYTF.

This clonotype showed up just a few times. The CDR3 DNA is TGTGCCAGCAGCGAGCGGGGGTGTTCCTACAATGAGCAGTTCTTC. Translation gives CASSERGCSYNEQFF. The chain is built from TRBV11-3 and TRBJ2-1; TRBD2 matches 8 bases. There are 15 residues in the CDR3. The V gene's germline CDR1 is SGHNT and CDR2 YENEEA. The junction had 4 bases not matched to a gene; V was cut back by 5 bases and J by 1 base.

The genes are TRBV6-4 and TRBJ2-2, with 8 bases fitting TRBD2. There are 15 residues in the CDR3. V was pared by 4 bases and J by 3 bases, with 4 bases of the junction left unmatched. CDR1 MRHNA and CDR2 SNTAGT come from the germline V gene. CDR3 in DNA: TGTGCCAGCAGTGCTAGCGGGTGGCACACCGGGGAGCTGTTTTTT. This codes for CASSASGWHTGELFF.